Listed below are T cell receptor beta chains from one sample, sequenced in a study of lymphopenia after photon versus proton radiotherapy. Some clones are missing from TCRdb's copy, which holds only in-frame ones; the method was immunoSEQ multiplex PCR. Counted here are about 45,000 clones, 85% occurring once; the ten biggest clones make up roughly 2.3%. The sequencing used peripheral blood, collected from a patient treated with photon-based radiotherapy. These receptors all come from a middle-aged man with gastric cancer. The CDR3 runs from the conserved cysteine through the conserved F or W. D genes are given only for firm matches. Size values are once, few and many counts, or a class for expanded clones, and some rows have none.

TRBD1,TRBJ1-1,.,TRBV30,CAWNAGQGTEAFF,TGTGCCTGGAACGCGGGACAGGGGACTGAAGCTTTCTTT
.,TRBJ2-5,.,TRBV7-6,CASSFRVGETQYF,TGTGCCAGCAGCTTTAGGGTGGGAGAGACCCAGTACTTC
.,TRBJ1-1,few,TRBV7-9,CASSLNTEAFF,TGTGCCAGCAGCTTAAACACTGAAGCTTTCTTT
.,TRBJ1-6,.,TRBV7-8,CASSPRSATTPPLHF,TGTGCCAGCAGCCCTAGATCAGCTACAACACCACCCCTCCACTTT
TRBD1,TRBJ1-1,once,TRBV18,CASSQTGGTEAFF,TGTGCCAGCTCACAAACAGGGGGCACTGAAGCTTTCTTT
.,TRBJ1-2,.,TRBV27,CASSLGQTNYGYTF,TGTGCCAGCAGCCTCGGACAGACCAACTATGGCTACACCTTC
.,TRBJ1-2,.,TRBV7-2,CASSVGRGGYTF,TGTGCCAGCAGCGTAGGACGCGGTGGCTACACCTTC
.,TRBJ1-2,few,TRBV5-1,CASSPSSQGGYGYTF,TGCGCCAGCAGCCCCTCATCCCAGGGCGGCTATGGCTACACCTTC
.,TRBJ1-2,.,TRBV11-2,CASSLTANYGYTF,TGTGCCAGCAGCTTAACCGCTAACTATGGCTACACCTTC
.,TRBJ1-4,.,TRBV4-3,CASSQDSASTNEKLFF,TGCGCCAGCAGCCAAGACAGCGCCTCAACTAATGAAAAACTGTTTTTT
.,TRBJ2-1,.,TRBV29-1,CSVDRGDNEQFF,TGCAGCGTTGATAGGGGAGACAATGAGCAGTTCTTC
.,TRBJ2-6,few,TRBV5-4,CASSPGRTEINVLTF,TGTGCCAGCAGCCCGGGACGGACAGAGATTAACGTCCTGACTTTC
.,TRBJ1-1,.,TRBV19,CASSGYPTANTEAFF,TGTGCCAGTAGTGGCTACCCGACAGCAAACACTGAAGCTTTCTTT
.,TRBJ2-7,.,TRBV12-5,CASGLVPREQYF,TGTGCTAGTGGTTTGGTCCCTCGCGAGCAGTACTTC
TRBD1,TRBJ2-7,.,TRBV10-3,CAISEFGQGASYEQYF,TGTGCCATCAGTGAGTTCGGACAGGGCGCGTCCTACGAGCAGTACTTC
TRBD1,TRBJ2-7,.,TRBV5-1,CASSLSPDRTDEQYF,TGCGCCAGCAGCTTGTCCCCGGACAGGACCGACGAGCAGTACTTC
.,TRBJ1-4,.,TRBV7-2,CASSFSTGGDEKLFF,TGTGCCAGCAGCTTTTCGACAGGAGGAGATGAAAAACTGTTTTTT
.,TRBJ2-7,few,TRBV5-1,CASSLTFGGEQYF,.
.,TRBJ1-5,.,TRBV6-5,CASRGSGGQPQHF,TGTGCCAGCAGGGGGTCGGGCGGGCAGCCCCAGCATTTT
TRBD1,TRBJ2-5,.,TRBV9,CASSVWTGGQETQYF,TGTGCCAGCAGCGTATGGACAGGTGGGCAAGAGACCCAGTACTTC
TRBD1,TRBJ1-6,.,TRBV30,CAWCSPGGLYRYASPLHF,TGTGCCTGGTGCTCTCCAGGGGGCCTCTACCGATATGCTTCACCCCTCCACTTT
.,TRBJ1-3,once,TRBV5-1,CASSHLPPGTPGNTIYF,TGCGCCAGCAGCCACCTCCCACCCGGGACACCTGGAAACACCATATATTTT
.,TRBJ1-1,once,TRBV10-3,CAIRFGEGENTEAFF,TGTGCCATCAGGTTTGGGGAAGGGGAGAACACTGAAGCTTTCTTT
.,TRBJ1-2,.,TRBV20-1,CSARNVYGYTF,TGCAGTGCTAGGAATGTCTATGGCTACACCTTC
.,TRBJ2-6,.,TRBV14,CASSQGTRGFSFGANVLTF,TGTGCCAGCAGCCAAGGGACTAGGGGGTTTAGTTTTGGGGCCAACGTCCTGACTTTC
.,TRBJ1-1,once,TRBV21-1,CASVWDRGRRTEAFF,TGTGCCAGCGTGTGGGACAGGGGGCGACGCACTGAAGCTTTCTTT
TRBD1,TRBJ1-1,.,TRBV14,CASSQRQGPGIPEAFF,TGTGCCAGCAGCCAACGACAGGGCCCGGGTATTCCTGAAGCTTTCTTT
TRBD1,TRBJ1-1,.,TRBV5-4,CASSRDRNTEAFF,TGTGCCAGCAGCCGGGACAGGAACACTGAAGCTTTCTTT
.,TRBJ2-1,.,TRBV5-1,CASSLGGLDNEQFF,TGCGCCAGCAGCTTGGGCGGGTTGGATAATGAGCAGTTCTTC
.,TRBJ2-1,once,TRBV29-1,CSASDGLNEQFF,TGCAGCGCCTCGGACGGCCTCAATGAGCAGTTCTTC
.,TRBJ2-5,.,TRBV27,CASSWAGTQETQYF,TGTGCCAGCAGTTGGGCGGGGACTCAAGAGACCCAGTACTTC
.,TRBJ1-6,once,TRBV10-3,CAISELGPNSPLHF,TGTGCCATCAGTGAGCTAGGACCCAATTCACCCCTCCACTTT
.,TRBJ1-4,.,TRBV4-1,CASSQGAFEKLFF,TGCGCCAGCAGCCAAGGGGCCTTTGAAAAACTGTTTTTT
TRBD1,TRBJ2-1,.,TRBV18,CASSPGTGGLEQFF,TGTGCCAGCTCACCTGGGACAGGGGGCCTTGAGCAGTTCTTC
.,TRBJ1-2,.,TRBV2,CASSGPNYGYTF,TGTGCCAGCAGTGGTCCTAACTATGGCTACACCTTC
.,TRBJ2-7,.,TRBV4-1,CASSQVSISAPYEQYF,TGCGCCAGCAGCCAAGTCTCCATTTCAGCCCCCTACGAGCAGTACTTC
.,TRBJ1-6,few,TRBV5-6,CASSPGQNNSPLHF,TGTGCCAGCAGCCCCGGACAGAATAATTCACCCCTCCACTTT
.,TRBJ1-1,.,TRBV13,CASRGSPGTEAFF,TGTGCCAGCAGGGGGTCCCCGGGAACTGAAGCTTTCTTT
.,TRBJ1-1,.,TRBV25-1,CASSPRGLVPEAFF,TGTGCCAGCAGTCCCAGGGGATTAGTCCCTGAAGCTTTCTTT
.,TRBJ1-5,.,TRBV7-2,CASSLRGGQPQHF,TGTGCCAGCAGCTTAAGGGGCGGTCAGCCCCAGCATTTT